What follows is one T cell receptor (beta chain) and its context. The germline gives CDR1 SEHNR, CDR2 FQNEAQ (reference sequence). The CDR3 is 16 residues long. V lost 0 bases to trimming and J lost 3 bases, with 11 bases between them. The data are from a study of blood T cell repertoires in COVID-19. Study background: Some COVID-19 samples were acute and others convalescent; all came from the United States, Italy and Spain. The analysed material was cDNA or gDNA that came from T cells, B-cell-depleted T cells, or PBMCs.

Per the study methods: The assay estimated nucleated cells by amplifying reference gene primers. Clones were sequenced by immunoSEQ multiplex PCR, and TCRdb holds only the in-frame ones, with some missing. D and trimming were read from the DNA, whereas the V and J calls and clone size are those reported in that table. The table shows roughly 140,000 clones, with about nine tenths occurring only once. This rearrangement joins TRBV7-9 to TRBJ2-2; D might be TRBD2 (5 bases). The source of this sequence is a woman aged 55-70 years with active or convalescent COVID-19. Sample: peripheral blood. In DNA, the CDR3 is TGTGCCAGCAGCTTAGCTGGACTCCGGGACACCGGGGAGCTGTTTTTT. This encodes CASSLAGLRDTGELFF.